The 26 T cell receptor beta chains given below trace back to one sample, sequenced in a study of blood T cell repertoires in COVID-19. The table came from immunoSEQ multiplex PCR; TCRdb's copy has only in-frame clones and leaves some out. The sample has over 150,000 clones; approximately 83% are singletons. The sequenced sample was peripheral blood. All receptors come from a woman aged 60-70 years with acute or convalescent COVID-19.

The CDR3 bases are TGCAGCGCTACGGAAAACAGGGGCGCCTACAATGAGCAGTTCTTC. As protein: CSATENRGAYNEQFF. The chain uses TRBV29-1 and TRBJ2-1, with TRBD1 identical over 7 bases. The CDR3 consists of 15 residues. The V gene end was trimmed by 7 bases and the J gene end by 2 bases; junction bases not matched to a gene: 11. Germline CDR1 SQVTM, CDR2 ANQGSEA.

J is TRBJ1-5 and V is TRBV6-5, with 10 nucleotides matching TRBD1. The CDR3 totals 14 residues. The germline CDR1 and CDR2 sequences are MNHEY and SVGAGI. V lost 6 bases to trimming and J lost 3 bases; unmatched junction nucleotides: 2. The CDR3 coding sequence is TGTGCCAGCAGGGGACAGGGGCACAATCAGCCCCAGCATTTT. It is translated as CASRGQGHNQPQHF.

The count of this clone is one. V and J are TRBV5-1 and TRBJ1-1, with a possible D match to TRBD1 (6 bases). This CDR3 spans 14 amino acids. Deletions cut 4 bases from V and 5 bases from J, with 15 bases between. From germline, CDR1 is SGHRS and CDR2 YFSETQ. The CDR3 protein is CASSSGDRSTEAFF. The CDR3 bases are TGCGCCAGCAGCAGCGGAGACAGGTCGACTGAAGCTTTCTTT.

V and J are TRBV27 and TRBJ2-2, with a possible D match to TRBD1 (6 bases). The germline V gene encodes CDR1 MNHEY and CDR2 SMNVEV (reference sequence). V lost 8 bases and J lost 7, with 8 bases in between. This CDR3 has 11 amino acids. CDR3 loop: CASQGFGELFF. The DNA for the CDR3 is TGTGCCAGCCAGGGGTTCGGGGAGCTGTTTTTT.

This sequence joins TRBV28 and TRBJ1-1; D unresolved. V lost 2 bases and J 6 bases, leaving 7 bases between the germline ends. Germline V gives CDR1 MDHEN, CDR2 SYDVKM. The CDR3 has 12 residues. Written as DNA, the CDR3 is TGTGCCAGCAGTTTACGTTTAGCTGAAGCTTTCTTT. Its translation: CASSLRLAEAFF.

The chain is built from TRBV28 and TRBJ2-7; 8 bases map to TRBD1. This CDR3 comprises 13 residues. The J segment lost 2 bases and the V segment lost 5 bases, leaving 2 bases of the junction unmatched. In germline, CDR1 is MDHEN, CDR2 SYDVKM. This CDR3 reads CASSTDRAYEQYV. The CDR3 DNA follows: TGTGCCAGCAGTACGGACAGGGCCTACGAGCAGTACGTC.

The genes are TRBV5-8 and TRBJ2-2; 8 bases fit TRBD1. Per germline, CDR1 SGHTS and CDR2 YDEGEE. V lost 3 bases and J lost 6; bases outside the gene matches: 7. The CDR3 is 15 residues long. The CDR3 DNA is TGTGCCAGCAGCTATACCAGGGGGCCTTCCGGGGAGCTGTTTTTT. Its translation: CASSYTRGPSGELFF. Full variable domain (outside the CDR3, taken from reference TRBV5-8 and TRBJ2-2): EAGVTQSPTHLIKTRGQQATLRCSPISGHTSVYWYQQALGLGLQFLLWYDEGEERNRGNFPPRFSGRQFPNYSSELNVNALELEDSALYLCASSYTRGPSGELFFGEGSRLTVL.

With regard to this clone: Other DNA sequences within the sample encode an identical CDR3. This chain uses TRBV6-5 with TRBJ1-5; 9 positions match TRBD1. V was pared by 6 bases and J by 3 bases, with 3 bases of the junction left unmatched. Germline CDR1 reads MNHEY; CDR2 reads SVGAGI. This CDR3 comprises 14 residues. The CDR3 loop reads CASRRTGDNQPQHF. CDR3 DNA: TGTGCCAGCAGGCGGACAGGGGACAATCAGCCCCAGCATTTT.

V and J are TRBV5-6 and TRBJ2-2; 10 bases are a match to TRBD2. From germline, CDR1 is SGHDT and CDR2 YYEEEE. Losses at the gene ends were 6 bases for V and 7 bases for J; bases not matched to a gene: 6. CDR3 length: 14 amino acids. CDR3 sequence: CASILAGVGGELFF. The CDR3 region has the DNA TGTGCCAGCATCCTAGCGGGGGTAGGCGGGGAGCTGTTTTTT.

The chain links TRBV28 to TRBJ1-2; possible D gene TRBD1, 6 bases. Germline CDR1 reads MDHEN; CDR2 reads SYDVKM. CDR3 length equals 20 residues. V lost 5 bases to trimming and J lost 0 bases, with 28 bases between them. The CDR3 loop reads CASSPTGQPRRQRANYGYTF. The CDR3 DNA sequence: TGTGCCAGCAGTCCGACCGGACAGCCTCGAAGGCAGAGAGCTAACTATGGCTACACCTTC.

The chain couples TRBV5-4 to TRBJ1-2, with D possibly TRBD1 on 5 matching bases. CDR1 is SGHNT and CDR2 is YYREEE in the germline V gene (reference sequence). The V end lost 0 bases, the J end lost 7 bases, and 19 bases lay between the germline ends. CDR3 length equals 16 residues. The CDR3 is CASSLAGGGKLGGYTF. The CDR3 DNA reads TGTGCCAGCAGCTTGGCGGGCGGGGGGAAACTGGGTGGCTACACCTTC.

CDR3 DNA sequence: TGTGCCAGCAGCGCTAGACTAACTAGCACAGATACGCAGTATTTT. Protein product: CASSARLTSTDTQYF. The chain joins TRBV5-4 to TRBJ2-3; a weak D match, TRBD2 (5 bases). V lost 4 bases and J lost 0, with 12 bases in between. The CDR3 extends over 15 amino acids. Germline V lookup: CDR1 SGHNT, CDR2 YYREEE (reference sequence).

This sequence joins TRBV12-3 or TRBV12-4 and TRBJ2-3, with D perhaps matching TRBD1 (5 bases). The germline V and J ends were trimmed by 5 bases and 5 bases, with 5 bases remaining between them. The CDR3 has 11 amino acids. The CDR3 bases are TGTGCCAGCAGTCAGGGAGATACGCAGTATTTT. It specifies CASSQGDTQYF.

The chain has TRBV6-1 and TRBJ1-4; D possibly corresponds to TRBD1 (5 bases). Germline CDR1 and CDR2: MNHNS and SASEGT. V dropped 2 bases and J dropped 7 bases, with 14 bases sitting between them. This CDR3 contains 15 residues. CDR3 sequence reads: CASSESRGRVEKLFF. The CDR3 nucleotides read TGTGCCAGCAGTGAATCTAGGGGCCGGGTTGAAAAACTGTTTTTT.

This chain joins TRBV7-9 and TRBJ1-1, with unresolved D. This CDR3 contains 16 residues. Trimming took off 5 bases at V and 9 bases at J, with 25 bases between the two ends. Germline CDR1 SEHNR, CDR2 FQNEAQ (reference sequence). The chain's CDR3 is CASSLPLDEGLPQAFF. The DNA of the CDR3 is TGTGCCAGCAGCCTACCCCTGGACGAGGGTCTTCCTCAAGCTTTCTTT.

J is TRBJ1-1 and V is TRBV18, with no clear D. This CDR3 has 14 amino acids. Trimming pared 2 bases from V and 0 bases from J, leaving 7 bases between. The germline gives CDR1 KGHSH, CDR2 LQKENI. Here the CDR3 reads CASSPLALNTEAFF. The CDR3 nucleotides are TGTGCCAGCTCACCATTAGCGCTGAACACTGAAGCTTTCTTT.

This clone appeared a single time. The J gene is TRBJ1-4, the V gene TRBV7-9; 8 bases agree with TRBD1. The CDR3 sequence is 14 residues long. Germline CDR1 SEHNR, CDR2 FQNEAQ (reference sequence). The junction had 4 bases not matched to a gene; V was cut back by 2 bases and J by 8 bases. CDR3 in amino acids: CASSLQGALEKLFF. CDR3 bases: TGTGCCAGCAGCTTACAGGGGGCTTTGGAAAAACTGTTTTTT.

The V gene is TRBV3-1 (or the pseudogene TRBV3-2), the J gene TRBJ1-2; D ambiguous. Germline assignment: CDR1 LGHDT and CDR2 YNNKEL (reference sequence). CDR3 length: 12 amino acids. Between the trimmed V and J ends, which lost 0 bases and 8 bases, there was a span of 7 bases. CDR3 protein: CASSQDARGYTF. The CDR3 nucleotides are TGTGCCAGCAGCCAAGACGCTAGGGGCTACACCTTC.

The chain combines TRBV2 with TRBJ1-5, with 9 positions matching TRBD1. Germline CDR1 SNHLY, CDR2 FYNNEI. The trim removed 6 bases at V and 3 bases at J, leaving 6 bases unmatched. The CDR3 runs 15 residues. In DNA, the CDR3 is TGTGCCAGCAGGGGGACAGGGCTTAACAATCAGCCCCAGCATTTT. Amino acid sequence: CASRGTGLNNQPQHF.

This clone was recorded a few times. This chain links TRBV5-1 with TRBJ1-6; 11 bases match TRBD1. This CDR3 has 19 amino acids. Unmatched junction bases numbered 6, after V lost 1 base and J lost 0 bases. Germline-derived CDR1 and CDR2 are SGHRS and YFSETQ. The chain's CDR3 is CASSLWDRGYSSYNSPLHF. The CDR3 DNA reads TGCGCCAGCAGCTTGTGGGACAGGGGGTACTCCTCCTATAATTCACCCCTCCACTTT.

The chain employs TRBV7-9 and TRBJ2-3; D is uncertain. The CDR3 length is 14 residues. The germline V gene has CDR1 SEHNR and CDR2 FQNEAQ (reference sequence). V was clipped by 2 bases and J by 7 bases, with 13 bases between them. The CDR3 protein is CASSLSAIGYTQYF. Here the CDR3 DNA reads TGTGCCAGCAGCTTATCAGCGATCGGATATACGCAGTATTTT.

The chain is built from TRBV28 and TRBJ1-1; D gene uncertain. Germline V gene sequence: CDR1 MDHEN, CDR2 SYDVKM. This CDR3 has 12 amino acids. V was shortened by 2 bases and J by 5 bases, with 6 bases between the two germline ends. CDR3 DNA sequence: TGTGCCAGCAGTTTACTGGAGACTGAAGCTTTCTTT. It translates to CASSLLETEAFF.

The rearrangement uses TRBV7-2 and TRBJ1-6, with a possible D match to TRBD1 (6 bases). The germline CDR1 and CDR2 sequences are SGHTA and FQGNSA. The CDR3 has 15 residues. Trimming removed 1 base from V and 6 bases from J, with 10 bases in between. As DNA, the CDR3 is TGTGCCAGCAGCTTAGTACAGGGTGGTAATTCACCCCTCCACTTT. Its translation: CASSLVQGGNSPLHF. Complete variable domain (other parts from reference TRBV7-2 and TRBJ1-6): GAGVSQSPSNKVTEKGKDVELRCDPISGHTALYWYRQSLGQGLEFLIYFQGNSAPDKSGLPSDRFSAERTGGSVSTLTIQRTQQEDSAVYLCASSLVQGGNSPLHFGNGTRLTVT.

The chain combines TRBV18 with TRBJ2-7; no reliable D call. Germline V gives CDR1 KGHSH, CDR2 LQKENI. The CDR3 length is 12 residues. Between the trimmed V and J ends, which lost 2 bases and 6 bases, there was a span of 8 bases. Here the CDR3 DNA reads TGTGCCAGCTCACCAGTCAGAACCGAGCAGTACTTC. The encoded protein is CASSPVRTEQYF.

V gene TRBV18 combines with J gene TRBJ1-2, with D hard to call. The V end was cut by 6 bases, the J end by 1 base, with 15 bases between. Looked up from germline, CDR1 is KGHSH and CDR2 is LQKENI. The CDR3 sequence is 15 residues long. Here the CDR3 DNA reads TGTGCCAGCTCTCGCCGGGAAAACCATAACTATGGCTACACCTTC. This translates into CASSRRENHNYGYTF. Supplemented by reference TRBV18 and TRBJ1-2, the full variable domain reads NAGVMQNPRHLVRRRGQEARLRCSPMKGHSHVYWYRQLPEEGLKFMVYLQKENIIDESGMPKERFSAEFPKEGPSILRIQQVVRGDSAAYFCASSRRENHNYGYTFGSGTRLTVV.

This clone was counted once. The chain joins TRBV5-5 to TRBJ1-6, with TRBD1 as a possible D gene (6 bases). Per germline, CDR1 SGHKS and CDR2 YYEKEE (reference sequence). Trimming removed 3 bases from V and 3 bases from J, with 10 bases in between. CDR3 size: 15 residues. CDR3 bases: TGTGCCAGCAGCTACAGGGAAATCTATAATTCACCCCTCCACTTT. Its protein product is CASSYREIYNSPLHF.